The 11 T cell receptor beta chains below come from one sample, sequenced in a study of T cells in Graves' hyperthyroidism and ophthalmopathy. Researchers amplified the TCR beta CDR3 regions from RNA transcripts. The HTBI primer set served for first-round RT-PCR of the TCR CDR3. One entry per CDR3 protein results from TCRdb running MiXCR on the multiplex PCR reads. The table has about 250,000 distinct CDR3 sequences, around 25% seen once. The material sequenced was blood. These receptors all stem from a middle-aged woman with Graves' ophthalmopathy.

This clonotype was seen ten or more times. V gene TRBV29-1 combines with J gene TRBJ2-5, with 9 bases aligning to TRBD1. CDR1 SQVTM and CDR2 ANQGSEA come from the germline V gene. CDR3 length: 15 residues. Unmatched junction bases numbered 5, after V lost 2 bases and J lost 1 base. The CDR3 DNA follows: TGCAGCGTTGAACCCGGGACAGGGTCCCAAGAGACCCAGTACTTC. This gives the protein CSVEPGTGSQETQYF.

In this sample, this clonotype turned up many times. This sequence joins TRBV15 and TRBJ2-2; TRBD2 might be the D (7 bases). This CDR3 has 13 residues. Trimming removed 4 bases at V and 6 bases at J, with 9 bases between. Germline CDR1 reads LNHNV; CDR2 reads YYDKDF (reference sequence). For the CDR3, the DNA is TGTGCCACCAGCAAAGGGGGGGCCGGGGAGCTGTTTTTT. Protein sequence: CATSKGGAGELFF.

This clonotype has a count of ten or more. The V call is TRBV18, the J call TRBJ2-2; D ambiguous. The V and J ends lost 4 bases and 4 bases respectively, with 16 bases between them. CDR3 length: 16 amino acids. The germline gives CDR1 KGHSH, CDR2 LQKENI. The CDR3 sequence: CASSQDRGFGTGELFF. Here the CDR3 DNA reads TGTGCCAGCTCACAGGACCGAGGATTCGGCACCGGGGAGCTGTTTTTT.

This clonotype has at least ten counts. The V gene is TRBV19, the J gene TRBJ1-2; 7 positions agree with TRBD1. This CDR3 is 14 amino acids long. With V trimmed by 4 bases and J by 10 bases, 12 bases remained unmatched. Germline CDR1 reads LNHDA; CDR2 reads SQIVND (reference sequence). The CDR3 nucleotides are TGTGCCAGTAGTACAACCGGGACAGACTTTGACTACACCTTC. As protein: CASSTTGTDFDYTF.

This clonotype was counted ten times or more. The chain employs TRBV3-1 and TRBJ1-1; D not resolved. The CDR3 totals 13 residues. CDR1 and CDR2 (germline): LGHDT, YNNKEL (reference sequence). Deletions cut 9 bases from V and 0 bases from J, with 11 bases between. CDR3 coding DNA: TGTGCCAGTAAGACGAGTATGAACACTGAAGCTTTCTTT. Residues: CASKTSMNTEAFF. Full variable domain (remainder filled in from reference TRBV3-1 and TRBJ1-1): DTAVSQTPKYLVTQMGNDKSIKCEQNLGHDTMYWYKQDSKKFLKIMFSYNNKELIINETVPNRFSPKSPDKAHLNLHINSLELGDSAVYFCASKTSMNTEAFFGQGTRLTVV.

This clonotype was recorded at least ten times. This chain uses TRBV6-1 with TRBJ2-7; the D gene is possibly TRBD1 (5 bases). Germline V CDR1 and CDR2: MNHNS, SASEGT. The V end lost 3 bases, the J end lost 4 bases, and 13 bases lay between the germline ends. This CDR3 has 14 amino acids. This CDR3 is CASSDRLPGYEQYF. CDR3 sequence (DNA): TGTGCCAGCAGTGACAGGCTCCCAGGGTACGAGCAGTACTTC.

This clonotype was seen ten or more times. The chain carries TRBV18 and TRBJ2-7; 8 bases agree with TRBD2. The germline gives CDR1 KGHSH, CDR2 LQKENI. V shed 6 bases and J 1 base; nucleotides not matched to a gene: 8. The CDR3 has 15 residues. The CDR3 sequence: CASSRRVAGSYEQYF. As DNA, the CDR3 is TGTGCCAGCTCCCGTCGTGTAGCGGGGTCCTACGAGCAGTACTTC.

This clonotype was observed at least ten times. The rearrangement joins TRBV4-1 to TRBJ2-7; no firm D call. The CDR3 has 14 amino acids. The germline gives CDR1 MGHRA, CDR2 YSYEKL. With 1 base removed from V and 3 bases from J, the gap between germline ends came to 10 bases. CDR3 residues: CASSQASGDYEQYF. DNA for the CDR3: TGCGCCAGCAGCCAAGCATCCGGAGACTACGAGCAGTACTTC.

This clonotype came up many times. This chain links TRBV12-3 or TRBV12-4 with TRBJ1-2, with D possibly TRBD1 on 5 matching bases. This CDR3 contains 14 residues. V lost 1 base to trimming and J lost 8 bases, with 14 bases between them. The CDR3 is CASSLGQGSSGYTF. DNA of the CDR3: TGTGCCAGCAGTTTAGGGCAGGGAAGTAGCGGCTACACCTTC.

At least ten counts were recorded for this clonotype. The chain recombines TRBV7-6 with TRBJ1-1; TRBD1 aligns across 8 bases. The CDR3 sequence is 15 residues long. Germline V gene lookup returns CDR1 SGHVS and CDR2 FNYEAQ. Trimming removed 1 base from V and 4 bases from J; junction bases left unmatched: 5. CDR3 DNA sequence: TGTGCCAGCAGCTTAGGGCCGACAGGGGCCACTGAAGCTTTCTTT. This encodes CASSLGPTGATEAFF.

In regard to this clonotype: Compared with germline, one end of the junction differs, possibly owing to a read error. This sequence joins TRBV10-2 and TRBJ2-7; 11 positions match TRBD2. The CDR3 contains 14 residues. The germline CDR1 and CDR2 sequences are WSHSY and SAAADI. The CDR3 loop is CASSVASGRCEQYF. CDR3 sequence (DNA): TGCGCCAGCAGTGTGGCTAGCGGGAGGTGCGAGCAGTACTTT.